Listed below are T cell receptor beta chains from one sample, sequenced in a study of regulatory T cells in long-lasting Graves disease. Each CDR3 protein is one row after TCRdb ran MiXCR on the multiplex PCR reads. Among 350,000 to 500,000 distinct CDR3 sequences listed, roughly a fifth were seen once. Sequenced here: peripheral blood mononuclear cells (PBMCs), sampled when the disease was refractory, from a patient treated with antithyroid drugs. The receptors were gathered from a female donor with Graves disease. CDR3s include the opening cysteine and the closing phenylalanine or tryptophan. Fields, in order: CDR3 protein, V gene, J gene.

cdr3_aa: CASSLRSEDEKLFF
v_call: TRBV28
j_call: TRBJ1-4

cdr3_aa: CASQDGLASYEQYF
v_call: TRBV5-1
j_call: TRBJ2-7

cdr3_aa: CASTEGRNTEAFF
v_call: TRBV2
j_call: TRBJ1-1

cdr3_aa: CASQIGGFSSPLHF
v_call: TRBV12-3/TRBV12-4
j_call: TRBJ1-6

cdr3_aa: CASSVGDQGIYEQYF
v_call: TRBV2
j_call: TRBJ2-7

cdr3_aa: CAWSVGRSSGNTIYF
v_call: TRBV30
j_call: TRBJ1-3

cdr3_aa: CASSPGIRNEKLFF
v_call: TRBV7-2
j_call: TRBJ1-4

cdr3_aa: CASSSTRLADSYEQYF
v_call: TRBV28
j_call: TRBJ2-7

cdr3_aa: CASSERGTDYDF
v_call: TRBV2
j_call: TRBJ1-2

cdr3_aa: CASNTGQGYEQYF
v_call: TRBV2
j_call: TRBJ2-7

cdr3_aa: CASSQSGGADTGELFF
v_call: TRBV7-8
j_call: TRBJ2-2

cdr3_aa: CASRGADWRIRGYTF
v_call: TRBV27
j_call: TRBJ1-2

cdr3_aa: CASIPGPSAGGTDTQYF
v_call: TRBV2
j_call: TRBJ2-3

cdr3_aa: CASSLDPQVAGRDEQFF
v_call: TRBV11-2
j_call: TRBJ2-1

cdr3_aa: CASRPPRGNTDTQYF
v_call: TRBV28
j_call: TRBJ2-3

cdr3_aa: CSASRTSIEQYF
v_call: TRBV20-1
j_call: TRBJ2-7

cdr3_aa: CASSSAYEQYF
v_call: TRBV7-9
j_call: TRBJ2-7

cdr3_aa: CASSSSGAGGQFF
v_call: TRBV28
j_call: TRBJ2-1

cdr3_aa: CASSSRGEETQYF
v_call: TRBV5-1
j_call: TRBJ2-5

cdr3_aa: CASSIGAGENTGELFF
v_call: TRBV19
j_call: TRBJ2-2

cdr3_aa: CASSRGWGRGTGELFF
v_call: TRBV28
j_call: TRBJ2-2

cdr3_aa: CAGTLGDRVFAEAFF
v_call: TRBV30
j_call: TRBJ1-1

cdr3_aa: CASSQGQGFQPQHF
v_call: TRBV13
j_call: TRBJ1-5

cdr3_aa: CASSQDRGNTIYF
v_call: TRBV3-1
j_call: TRBJ1-3

cdr3_aa: CAGGRSDETQYF
v_call: TRBV5-4
j_call: TRBJ2-5

cdr3_aa: CAISEVVSEQYF
v_call: TRBV10-3
j_call: TRBJ2-7

cdr3_aa: CSVEGRDRDGHGELFF
v_call: TRBV29-1
j_call: TRBJ2-2

cdr3_aa: CASSLGTGDTGELFF
v_call: TRBV7-9
j_call: TRBJ2-2

cdr3_aa: CASSETGQGNQPQHF
v_call: TRBV6-1
j_call: TRBJ1-5

cdr3_aa: CASSFKGTNKGYTF
v_call: TRBV12-3/TRBV12-4
j_call: TRBJ1-2

cdr3_aa: CASSFSWTGANEQYF
v_call: TRBV5-1
j_call: TRBJ2-7

cdr3_aa: CASSPGKGSTEAFF
v_call: TRBV28
j_call: TRBJ1-1

cdr3_aa: CASSVALDSFGDEQFF
v_call: TRBV9
j_call: TRBJ2-1

cdr3_aa: CASSQGAYTQYF
v_call: TRBV7-8
j_call: TRBJ2-3

cdr3_aa: CASSEEAGELYEQYF
v_call: TRBV2
j_call: TRBJ2-7

cdr3_aa: CSARTGTGVGYGYTF
v_call: TRBV29-1
j_call: TRBJ1-2

cdr3_aa: CASSFIAVPSPLHF
v_call: TRBV5-6
j_call: TRBJ1-6

cdr3_aa: CASSPGGSKNIQYF
v_call: TRBV7-9
j_call: TRBJ2-4

cdr3_aa: CASSRPNTGELFF
v_call: TRBV27
j_call: TRBJ2-2

cdr3_aa: CASSLRGGGGGELFF
v_call: TRBV11-2
j_call: TRBJ2-2

cdr3_aa: CASSNFGSTEAFF
v_call: TRBV9
j_call: TRBJ1-1

cdr3_aa: CAIRGTSGRESTGELFF
v_call: TRBV10-3
j_call: TRBJ2-2

cdr3_aa: CAWREGMEQYF
v_call: TRBV30
j_call: TRBJ2-7